The 19 T cell receptor beta chains presented below share a single source sample, sequenced in a study of T cell responses to AZD1222 COVID-19 vaccine (TCRdb year 2021). Interpreted using the paper, the time point label stands for: baseline before first vaccination. Libraries were made using the immunoSEQ multiplex PCR assay. Drawn from immuneACCESS, this table holds only the in-frame rearrangements with V and J called that TCRdb kept. Clones are partly lost; checked studies trace under half to an unresolved V gene and leave the rest unexplained. This sample gives 100,000 to 140,000 clones in total; roughly 87% of them show up just once. In total, the top ten clones hold 3.5% to 5% of the sample. Sequenced material: peripheral blood, taken on day 0 of AZD1222 vaccination. These receptors were taken from an adult in good health.

The CDR3 DNA follows: TGTGCCTGGAGTGTACCAGGGCCTGGTAGATACGAGCAGTACTTC. It specifies CAWSVPGPGRYEQYF. The gene calls are TRBV30 and TRBJ2-7, with D perhaps matching TRBD1 (5 bases). With 0 bases removed from V and 4 bases from J, the gap between germline ends came to 16 bases. The germline V gene has CDR1 GTSNPN and CDR2 SVGIG (reference sequence). The CDR3 extends over 15 amino acids.

J is TRBJ1-5 and V is TRBV24-1; tentative D call: TRBD1 (5 bases). This CDR3 is built from 14 residues. Trimming shortened V by 4 bases and J by 6 bases, and 12 bases separated the two germline ends. Per the germline V gene, CDR1 is KGHDR and CDR2 is SFDVKD. CDR3 sequence: CATSDFGTVQPQHF. DNA for the CDR3: TGTGCCACCAGTGACTTTGGGACCGTTCAGCCCCAGCATTTT.

The V gene is TRBV5-5, the J gene TRBJ1-1; D call uncertain. This CDR3 is 12 amino acids long. Germline V gene data show CDR1 as SGHKS and CDR2 as YYEKEE (reference sequence). With 0 bases removed from V and 7 bases from J, the gap between germline ends came to 7 bases. The CDR3 DNA sequence: TGTGCCAGCAGCTTGGTGGCAGATGAAGCTTTCTTT. It translates to CASSLVADEAFF.

This chain joins TRBV7-3 and TRBJ1-3, with D maybe TRBD1 (5 bases). The CDR3 covers 17 residues. CDR1 is SGHTA, CDR2 FQGTGA, per germline. With 5 bases removed from V and 4 bases from J, the gap between germline ends came to 21 bases. CDR3 DNA sequence: TGTGCCAGCAGCCCCACTGGGCAGGGAGGAAGGGGAAACACCATATATTTT. Its protein product is CASSPTGQGGRGNTIYF.

The V and J genes are TRBV14 and TRBJ1-1; D may be TRBD1 (6 bases). The CDR3 spans 15 residues. Germline V CDR1 and CDR2: SGHDN, FVKESK. V was clipped by 0 bases and J by 4 bases, with 12 bases between them. CDR3 bases: TGTGCCAGCAGCCAAGAACCCCAAGGGGGCACTGAAGCTTTCTTT. Its protein product is CASSQEPQGGTEAFF.

The CDR3 DNA reads TGTGCCAGCGGAGGATTAGCGGGAGGGACAGATACGCAGTATTTT. This encodes CASGGLAGGTDTQYF. The chain carries TRBV7-2 and TRBJ2-3; 11 bases match TRBD2. The CDR3 covers 15 residues. J lost 3 bases, V lost 8 bases, and 7 bases had no gene match. Germline V gives CDR1 SGHTA, CDR2 FQGNSA.

The rearrangement joins TRBV4-3 to TRBJ2-7; 7 nucleotides match TRBD1. Germline CDR1 is LGHNA and CDR2 is YSLEER. This CDR3 comprises 17 residues. Trimming took 2 bases from V and 5 from J; bases not matched to a gene: 15. DNA of the CDR3: TGCGCCAGCAGCCAATTCAAAACCGGGACAGTCCCCAACGAGCAGTACTTC. Amino acid sequence: CASSQFKTGTVPNEQYF.

This clone was observed once. The chain joins TRBV5-1 to TRBJ2-3; D is possibly TRBD1 or TRBD2 (5 bases each). Germline loops: CDR1 SGHRS, CDR2 YFSETQ. The CDR3 runs 16 residues. Trimming removed 2 bases from V and 1 base from J, with 14 bases in between. The CDR3 sequence: CASSFQEVGGTDTQYF. CDR3 nucleotide sequence: TGCGCCAGCAGCTTCCAGGAGGTGGGGGGCACAGATACGCAGTATTTT.

The rearrangement joins TRBV6-4 to TRBJ2-1, with 13 bases that match TRBD2. In germline, CDR1 is MRHNA, CDR2 SNTAGT. The CDR3 is made up of 17 amino acids. J lost 0 bases, V lost 7 bases, and 6 bases had no gene match. DNA of the CDR3: TGTGCCAGCAAAAAGACTAGCGGGGGGCTCTCCTACAATGAGCAGTTCTTC. It is translated as CASKKTSGGLSYNEQFF.

This chain connects TRBV19 to TRBJ1-1; unclear D gene. The CDR3 runs to 13 residues. Germline-derived CDR1 and CDR2 are LNHDA and SQIVND (reference sequence). Trimming shortened V by 3 bases and J by 4 bases, and 9 bases separated the two germline ends. The CDR3 region is CASSIYISTEAFF. DNA for the CDR3: TGTGCCAGTAGTATTTATATAAGCACTGAAGCTTTCTTT. Full variable domain (remainder filled in from reference TRBV19 and TRBJ1-1): DGGITQSPKYLFRKEGQNVTLSCEQNLNHDAMYWYRQDPGQGLRLIYYSQIVNDFQKGDIAEGYSVSREKKESFPLTVTSAQKNPTAFYLCASSIYISTEAFFGQGTRLTVV.

A few counts support this clone. The chain recombines TRBV6-5 with TRBJ1-2, with 10 bases lining up with TRBD1. The germline V gene has CDR1 MNHEY and CDR2 SVGAGI. Trimming at V came to 8 bases and at J to 8 bases, leaving 11 bases not matched to a gene. This CDR3 has 14 residues. CDR3 sequence reads: CASGPGQGLRGYTF. CDR3 nucleotides: TGTGCCAGCGGACCGGGACAGGGGTTGAGGGGCTACACCTTC.

J is TRBJ1-5 and V is TRBV5-8, with D hard to call. CDR1 is SGHTS and CDR2 is YDEGEE in the germline V gene. Trimming pared 2 bases from V and 5 bases from J, leaving 8 bases between. The CDR3 covers 13 residues. The DNA of the CDR3 is TGTGCCAGCAGCTTAATCCCCGATCAGCCCCAGCATTTT. It codes for CASSLIPDQPQHF.

The chain recombines TRBV20-1 with TRBJ1-5; D possibly corresponds to TRBD1 (5 bases). Germline CDR1 and CDR2: DFQATT and SNEGSKA (reference sequence). V lost 3 bases, J lost 3 bases, and 15 bases lay in between. The CDR3 spans 15 residues. CDR3: CSASGAPGNNQPQHF. CDR3 DNA sequence: TGCAGTGCTAGTGGGGCCCCCGGTAACAATCAGCCCCAGCATTTT.

This clone occurred a few times. This chain links TRBV7-2 with TRBJ1-4; tentative D call: TRBD1 (6 bases). CDR3 size: 17 residues. Trimming stripped 0 bases from V and 8 bases from J, with 19 bases between. Germline V CDR1 and CDR2: SGHTA, FQGNSA. CDR3 DNA sequence: TGTGCCAGCAGCTTAGCGGGGGCGGGTAACGGGGACGAAAAACTGTTTTTT. Amino acids: CASSLAGAGNGDEKLFF.

This chain joins TRBV7-2 and TRBJ1-1; perhaps TRBD1 as D (6 bases). The V and J ends lost 5 bases and 4 bases respectively, with 11 bases between them. Looked up from germline, CDR1 is SGHTA and CDR2 is FQGNSA. This CDR3 has 13 residues. DNA of the CDR3: TGTGCCAGCAGCATAACAGGGATCACTGAAGCTTTCTTT. It codes for CASSITGITEAFF.

This chain links TRBV6-2 or TRBV6-3 with TRBJ2-3; 8 bases fit TRBD2. This CDR3 region has 20 residues. Trimming removed 0 bases from V and 2 bases from J; junction bases left unmatched: 16. Germline V gene lookup returns CDR1 MNHEY and CDR2 SVGEGT. CDR3 amino acids: CASSYSKGLLAGGITDTQYF. The CDR3 nucleotides read TGTGCCAGCAGTTACTCGAAGGGTCTACTTGCGGGGGGAATCACAGATACGCAGTATTTT.

This sequence joins TRBV7-2 and TRBJ2-2; a possible D gene is TRBD2 (6 bases). Per the germline V gene, CDR1 is SGHTA and CDR2 is FQGNSA. This CDR3 comprises 15 residues. Trimming removed 5 bases from V and 0 bases from J, with 10 bases in between. The CDR3: CASSGSGTNTGELFF. The CDR3 DNA follows: TGTGCCAGCAGCGGTAGCGGAACGAACACCGGGGAGCTGTTTTTT.

The V and J genes are TRBV30 and TRBJ1-6, with a tentative D call TRBD1 (6 bases). CDR1 GTSNPN and CDR2 SVGIG come from the germline V gene (reference sequence). V lost 0 bases, J lost 7 bases, and 7 bases lay in between. The CDR3 has 13 residues. CDR3 in DNA: TGTGCCTGGAGTGTACAGGGCAATTCACCCCTCCACTTT. It specifies CAWSVQGNSPLHF.

The V call is TRBV27, the J call TRBJ2-3; D not certain. V lost 6 bases and J lost 4, with 26 bases in between. CDR3 size: 18 residues. The germline V gene has CDR1 MNHEY and CDR2 SMNVEV (reference sequence). CDR3 in DNA: TGTGCCAGCAGGGTGGAATGGTCGCGAGCAGGCCCCGCAGATACGCAGTATTTT. Translating it yields CASRVEWSRAGPADTQYF.